Shown below are 28 T cell receptor beta chains from a single sample sequenced in a study of blood T cell dynamics during melanoma immunotherapy. Using immunoSEQ multiplex PCR, the repertoire was profiled, and TCRdb retains in-frame clones only, with some absent. The table has 10,000 or so clones, 85% seen once; the top ten hold roughly 1%. Sample time point: week 3, after first cycle of checkpoint inhibitor. Here the sequenced sample was blood, taken from a patient treated with checkpoint blockade. The receptors were gathered from a human donor with melanoma.

This chain uses TRBV19 with TRBJ2-5, with 7 bases lining up with TRBD2. Trimming removed 5 bases from V and 4 bases from J; junction bases left unmatched: 4. The CDR3 is 13 amino acids. Germline CDR1 reads LNHDA; CDR2 reads SQIVND (reference sequence). The CDR3 region has the DNA TGTGCCAGTAGTGCTAGCGGAATAGAGACCCAGTACTTC. This sequence encodes CASSASGIETQYF.

V is TRBV6-1 and J is TRBJ2-7; 8 bases agree with TRBD1. Germline CDR1 MNHNS, CDR2 SASEGT. Germline trimming cut 7 bases from V and 0 bases from J; bases unmatched to any gene: 8. CDR3 length: 15 residues. CDR3 nucleotide sequence: TGTGCCAGCAAAAAGGACAGGGCGGCCTCCTACGAGCAGTACTTC. Translated, it gives CASKKDRAASYEQYF.

This chain links TRBV30 with TRBJ2-2; D is undetermined. The V end lost 1 base, the J end lost 9 bases, and 6 bases lay between the germline ends. This CDR3 spans 11 amino acids. Germline-derived CDR1 and CDR2 are GTSNPN and SVGIG (reference sequence). The CDR3 region is CAWSEPWELFF. CDR3 sequence (DNA): TGTGCCTGGAGTGAACCTTGGGAGCTGTTTTTT.

The chain combines TRBV2 with TRBJ2-3; 8 bases are shared with TRBD2. Germline V gene lookup returns CDR1 SNHLY and CDR2 FYNNEI. V trimming: 7 bases; J trimming: 0 bases; junction bases outside the gene matches: 15. The CDR3 has 18 residues. The CDR3, as DNA: TGTGCCAGCAAATTTCGGACTAGCCAGTGGGAGAGCACAGATACGCAGTATTTT. Its translation: CASKFRTSQWESTDTQYF.

The chain uses TRBV5-1 and TRBJ2-3, with 8 bases identical to TRBD2. There are 15 residues in the CDR3. Trimming took 0 bases from V and 4 from J; bases not matched to a gene: 4. Germline V gene data show CDR1 as SGHRS and CDR2 as YFSETQ. The CDR3 protein is CASSLGAGGPDTQYF. The CDR3 coding sequence is TGCGCCAGCAGCTTGGGGGCGGGGGGCCCAGATACGCAGTATTTT. The whole variable domain, filled in from reference TRBV5-1 and TRBJ2-3, reads KAGVTQTPRYLIKTRGQQVTLSCSPISGHRSVSWYQQTPGQGLQFLFEYFSETQRNKGNFPGRFSGRQFSNSRSEMNVSTLELGDSALYLCASSLGAGGPDTQYFGPGTRLTVL.

The chain uses TRBV6-5 and TRBJ1-2; 7 positions agree with TRBD1. Germline CDR1 and CDR2: MNHEY and SVGAGI. There are 15 residues in the CDR3. The V gene end was trimmed by 0 bases and the J gene end by 6 bases; junction bases not matched to a gene: 7. CDR3: CASSYSRQGHDGYTF. DNA of the CDR3: TGTGCCAGCAGTTACTCTAGACAGGGTCACGATGGCTACACCTTC.

Here the CDR3 reads CAITSGQGPTEAFF. The CDR3 DNA reads as TGTGCCATCACGTCGGGACAGGGGCCCACTGAAGCTTTCTTT. The chain links TRBV10-3 to TRBJ1-1, with TRBD1 matching 10 bases. From germline, CDR1 is ENHRY and CDR2 SYGVKD. The V segment lost 7 bases and the J segment 4 bases; nucleotides outside the gene matches: 6. The CDR3 runs to 14 residues.

J is TRBJ1-1 and V is TRBV4-3; D ambiguous. Looked up from germline, CDR1 is LGHNA and CDR2 is YSLEER. The CDR3 has 14 residues. V was clipped by 4 bases and J by 5 bases, with 14 bases between them. CDR3 region: CASSPGRVWTEAFF. Written as DNA, the CDR3 is TGCGCCAGCAGCCCAGGAAGAGTGTGGACTGAAGCTTTCTTT.

V is TRBV30 and J is TRBJ1-4, with D uncertain. Deletions cut 1 base from V and 3 bases from J, with 18 bases between. CDR1 GTSNPN and CDR2 SVGIG come from the germline V gene (reference sequence). The CDR3 loop spans 17 amino acids. DNA of the CDR3: TGTGCCTGGAGTGCTCGACGAGCGGGAGCAGCTAATGAAAAACTGTTTTTT. Translating gives CAWSARRAGAANEKLFF.

The gene calls are TRBV4-1 and TRBJ1-6, with 7 nucleotides matching TRBD1. The J segment lost 14 bases and the V segment lost 4 bases, leaving 14 bases of the junction unmatched. The CDR3 runs to 15 residues. From germline, CDR1 is MGHRA and CDR2 YSYEKL. The CDR3 DNA sequence: TGCGCCAGCAGCCTTCCGGGACAGTTGACTCCGGCCCTCCACTTT. It codes for CASSLPGQLTPALHF.

The chain employs TRBV16 and TRBJ2-1; 14 bases are a match to TRBD2. Per the germline V gene, CDR1 is KGHSY and CDR2 is FQNENV. V lost 2 bases, J lost 5 bases, and 5 bases stayed unmatched. The CDR3 is 17 amino acids. Here the CDR3 DNA reads TGTGCCAGCAGCCAACCCTCGGGACTAGCGGGGGACAATGAGCAGTTCTTC. The encoded protein is CASSQPSGLAGDNEQFF.

The genes are TRBV30 and TRBJ1-4; the D is unclear. V lost 0 bases and J 8 bases, leaving 13 bases between the germline ends. CDR3 length: 14 residues. Germline CDR1 reads GTSNPN; CDR2 reads SVGIG (reference sequence). The DNA for the CDR3 is TGTGCCTGGAGTGTATTCGGGGAGGGAGAAAAACTGTTTTTT. Its translation: CAWSVFGEGEKLFF. Drawing the rest from reference TRBV30 and TRBJ1-4, the complete variable domain is SQTIHQWPATLVQPVGSPLSLECTVEGTSNPNLYWYRQAAGRGLQLLFYSVGIGQISSEVPQNLSASRPQDRQFILSSKKLLLSDSGFYLCAWSVFGEGEKLFFGSGTQLSVL.

V gene TRBV7-2 combines with J gene TRBJ1-2; tentatively, D is TRBD1 (5 bases). Germline CDR1 reads SGHTA; CDR2 reads FQGNSA. The length of the CDR3 is 13 residues. V was pared by 8 bases and J by 8 bases, with 18 bases between. This CDR3 is CASDNGALYGYTF. DNA of the CDR3: TGTGCCAGCGACAACGGGGCCCTCTACGGCTACACCTTC.

The rearrangement joins TRBV11-3 to TRBJ1-4, with D possibly being TRBD1 (5 bases). This CDR3 is built from 14 residues. The germline V gene encodes CDR1 SGHNT and CDR2 YENEEA. The germline V and J ends were trimmed by 8 bases and 3 bases, with 13 bases remaining between them. For the CDR3, the DNA is TGTGCCAGCGATTACCAGGGACCTAATGAAAAACTGTTTTTT. The encoded protein is CASDYQGPNEKLFF. The variable domain in full, with the rest retrieved from reference TRBV11-3 and TRBJ1-4, is EAGVVQSPRYKIIEKKQPVAFWCNPISGHNTLYWYLQNLGQGPELLIRYENEEAVDDSQLPKDRFSAERLKGVDSTLKIQPAELGDSAVYLCASDYQGPNEKLFFGSGTQLSVL.

The chain links TRBV19 to TRBJ1-1, with a tentative D call TRBD1 (5 bases). CDR1 and CDR2 (germline): LNHDA, SQIVND (reference sequence). The germline V and J ends were trimmed by 3 bases and 7 bases, with 12 bases remaining between them. This CDR3 comprises 13 residues. CDR3 sequence reads: CASSIRAEFEAFF. CDR3 bases: TGTGCCAGTAGTATCAGGGCCGAATTTGAAGCTTTCTTT.

The chain joins TRBV6-1 to TRBJ2-3, with D tentatively TRBD2 (5 bases). This CDR3 contains 12 residues. Germline loops: CDR1 MNHNS, CDR2 SASEGT. Trimming pared 1 base from V and 8 bases from J, leaving 7 bases between. DNA for the CDR3: TGTGCCAGCAGTGAAGGAGGGAGTACGCAGTATTTT. It translates to CASSEGGSTQYF.

This clone turned up a few times. Written as DNA, the CDR3 is TGTGCCAGCAGTACCACCGCCACAGGAGCGAATGAAAAACTGTTTTTT. This translates into CASSTTATGANEKLFF. The chain employs TRBV6-6 and TRBJ1-4; maybe TRBD1 (5 bases). The CDR3 runs 16 residues. Germline V gives CDR1 MNHNY, CDR2 SVGAGI (reference sequence). The V and J ends lost 5 bases and 5 bases respectively, with 18 bases between them.

CDR3 in amino acids: CASKPQGAATYEQYF. The CDR3 DNA sequence: TGCGCCAGCAAACCACAGGGGGCGGCCACCTACGAGCAGTACTTC. The rearrangement uses TRBV5-1 and TRBJ2-7; 9 positions agree with TRBD1. V lost 6 bases and J lost 2; bases outside the gene matches: 9. Germline loops: CDR1 SGHRS, CDR2 YFSETQ. This CDR3 is built from 15 residues.

This chain connects TRBV5-1 to TRBJ2-7, with 11 bases matching TRBD2. With V trimmed by 3 bases and J by 2 bases, 1 base remained unmatched. Germline V gene lookup returns CDR1 SGHRS and CDR2 YFSETQ. There are 14 residues in the CDR3. The CDR3 coding sequence is TGCGCCAGCAGCTCTAGCGGGGGGACCTACGAGCAGTACTTC. This codes for CASSSSGGTYEQYF.

In DNA form, the CDR3 reads TGTGCCACCTGCCCGGAAGGCAATCAGCCCCAGCATTTT. Its translation: CATCPEGNQPQHF. The chain employs TRBV10-3 and TRBJ1-5; D remains ambiguous. Germline CDR1 is ENHRY and CDR2 is SYGVKD. The CDR3 consists of 13 residues. Trimming took off 10 bases at V and 2 bases at J, with 12 bases between the two ends.

The rearrangement links TRBV6-6 to TRBJ1-4; 8 bases align to TRBD1. Trimming took 7 bases from V and 8 from J; bases not matched to a gene: 12. The CDR3 length is 15 residues. Germline CDR1 is MNHNY and CDR2 is SVGAGI (reference sequence). The CDR3 loop reads CASNDLRGLGEKLFF. As DNA, the CDR3 is TGTGCCAGCAACGATCTCAGGGGGCTTGGCGAAAAACTGTTTTTT.

The rearrangement links TRBV9 to TRBJ2-1; D is unresolved. The CDR3 is made up of 15 amino acids. Looked up from germline, CDR1 is SGDLS and CDR2 is YYNGEE. Between the trimmed V and J ends, which lost 3 bases and 0 bases, there was a span of 10 bases. As DNA, the CDR3 is TGTGCCAGCAGCGCTACAGAGAGCTCCTACAATGAGCAGTTCTTC. As protein: CASSATESSYNEQFF. Supplemented by reference TRBV9 and TRBJ2-1, the full variable domain reads DSGVTQTPKHLITATGQRVTLRCSPRSGDLSVYWYQQSLDQGLQFLIQYYNGEERAKGNILERFSAQQFPDLHSELNLSSLELGDSALYFCASSATESSYNEQFFGPGTRLTVL.

For the CDR3, the DNA is TGCAGCGTTGAACCCCGAACGCGTTCGGGGGGCTACACCTTC. This gives the protein CSVEPRTRSGGYTF. This rearrangement joins TRBV29-1 to TRBJ1-2; the D is unclear. The CDR3 totals 14 residues. Trimming pared 2 bases from V and 8 bases from J, leaving 18 bases between. CDR1 and CDR2 (germline): SQVTM, ANQGSEA.

The rearrangement links TRBV4-3 to TRBJ2-2; TRBD1 or TRBD2 may be the D gene (5 bases each). Trimming removed 0 bases at V and 3 bases at J, with 14 bases between. The CDR3 extends over 17 amino acids. CDR1 is LGHNA and CDR2 is YSLEER in the germline V gene. In DNA form, the CDR3 reads TGCGCCAGCAGCCAAGATCTTGGGGGTATCGACACCGGGGAGCTGTTTTTT. Its translation: CASSQDLGGIDTGELFF.

The rearrangement uses TRBV4-3 and TRBJ2-5; the D is unclear. V lost 4 bases and J lost 4, with 10 bases in between. The CDR3 runs 13 residues. Germline CDR1 is LGHNA and CDR2 is YSLEER. CDR3 region: CASSLKVGETQYF. The CDR3 DNA reads as TGCGCCAGCAGCCTCAAGGTGGGAGAGACCCAGTACTTC.

The chain uses TRBV11-2 and TRBJ2-5; 9 bases agree with TRBD2. The CDR3 covers 14 residues. V shed 5 bases, J shed 7 bases, and the junction held 8 bases outside the gene matches. CDR1 is SGHAT, CDR2 FQNNGV, per germline. The CDR3 coding sequence is TGTGCCAGCAGCCCCGGACTAGCGAGCGCGACCCAGTACTTC. Translation: CASSPGLASATQYF.

This rearrangement joins TRBV6-6 to TRBJ1-4, with TRBD1 matching 7 bases. CDR3 length: 15 amino acids. The junction had 9 bases not matched to a gene; V was cut back by 6 bases and J by 5 bases. Germline V gene sequence: CDR1 MNHNY, CDR2 SVGAGI (reference sequence). The CDR3 is CASRPTGDLNEKLFF. In nucleotides, the CDR3 is TGTGCCAGCAGGCCTACAGGGGACTTAAATGAAAAACTGTTTTTT.

The chain links TRBV4-2 to TRBJ2-7; TRBD1 agrees at 8 bases. The germline CDR1 and CDR2 sequences are LGHNA and YNFKEQ. The V and J ends lost 4 bases and 5 bases, in that order; junction bases with no gene match: 10. The CDR3 contains 15 residues. DNA for the CDR3: TGTGCCAGCAGCCGAACCGGACAGGGTATCCACGAGCAGTACTTC. Amino acids: CASSRTGQGIHEQYF.